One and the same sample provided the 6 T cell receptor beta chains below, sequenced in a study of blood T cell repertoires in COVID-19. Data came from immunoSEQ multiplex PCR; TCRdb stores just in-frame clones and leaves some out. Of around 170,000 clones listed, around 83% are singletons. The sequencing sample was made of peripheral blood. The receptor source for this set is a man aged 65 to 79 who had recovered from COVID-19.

The CDR3 loop is CASSQDRGTAYEQYF. CDR3 DNA: TGCGCCAGCAGCCAAGATCGGGGGACTGCCTACGAGCAGTACTTC. The chain is built from TRBV4-1 and TRBJ2-7; tentative D call: TRBD2 (6 bases). The CDR3 consists of 15 residues. The V and J ends lost 0 bases and 2 bases respectively, with 11 bases between them. CDR1 is MGHRA and CDR2 is YSYEKL in the germline V gene.

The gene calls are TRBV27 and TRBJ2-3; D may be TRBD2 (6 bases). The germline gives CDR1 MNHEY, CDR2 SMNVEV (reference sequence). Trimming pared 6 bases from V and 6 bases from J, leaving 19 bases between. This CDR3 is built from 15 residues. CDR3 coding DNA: TGTGCCAGCAGGTCGCCGGGACTGGGGTGGGATACGCAGTATTTT. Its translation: CASRSPGLGWDTQYF.

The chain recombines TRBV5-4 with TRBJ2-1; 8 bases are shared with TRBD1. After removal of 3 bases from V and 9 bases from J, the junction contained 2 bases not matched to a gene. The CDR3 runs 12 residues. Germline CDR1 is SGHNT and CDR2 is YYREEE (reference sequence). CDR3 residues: CASSSQGGEQFF. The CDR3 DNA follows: TGTGCCAGCAGCTCACAGGGGGGTGAGCAGTTCTTC. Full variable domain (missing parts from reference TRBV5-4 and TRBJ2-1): ETGVTQSPTHLIKTRGQQVTLRCSSQSGHNTVSWYQQALGQGPQFIFQYYREEENGRGNFPPRFSGLQFPNYSSELNVNALELDDSALYLCASSSQGGEQFFGPGTRLTVL.

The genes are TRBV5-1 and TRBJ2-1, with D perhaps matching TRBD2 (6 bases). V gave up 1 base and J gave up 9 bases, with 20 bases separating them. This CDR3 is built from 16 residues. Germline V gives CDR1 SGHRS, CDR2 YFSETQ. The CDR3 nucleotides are TGCGCCAGCAGCTTGCCTCTTAGCGGAGGAGGGGCTGAGCAGTTCTTC. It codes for CASSLPLSGGGAEQFF.

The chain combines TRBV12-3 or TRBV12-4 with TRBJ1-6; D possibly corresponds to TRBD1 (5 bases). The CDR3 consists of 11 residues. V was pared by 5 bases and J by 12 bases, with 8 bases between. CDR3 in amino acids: CASSQGVPLHF. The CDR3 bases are TGTGCCAGCAGTCAGGGTGTACCCCTCCACTTT.

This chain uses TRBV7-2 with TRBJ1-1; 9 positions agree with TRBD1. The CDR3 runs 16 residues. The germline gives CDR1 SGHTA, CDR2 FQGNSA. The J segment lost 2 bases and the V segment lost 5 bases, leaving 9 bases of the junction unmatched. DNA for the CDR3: TGTGCCAGCAGCCTTTACTCGGACAGGGGCAACACTGAAGCTTTCTTT. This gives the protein CASSLYSDRGNTEAFF.